Below are 10 T cell receptor beta chains sequenced from a single sample in a study of cytomegalovirus exposure and HLA in healthy donors. The study ran its PCR with 60 Vbeta and 13 Jbeta primers. Method: immunoSEQ multiplex PCR; TCRdb's copy keeps in-frame clones and lacks some. Of 90,000 or so clones in the sample, 82% were seen once. Source material: PBMCs. The receptors stem from a man over 45 in good health and CMV-seronegative.

This chain joins TRBV11-2 and TRBJ2-7; 9 bases match TRBD1. The CDR3 spans 16 residues. Germline V gives CDR1 SGHAT, CDR2 FQNNGV. The V gene end was trimmed by 5 bases and the J gene end by 2 bases; junction bases not matched to a gene: 10. CDR3 in DNA: TGTGCCAGCAGCCCCCACGACGGGACAGGGACCTACGAGCAGTACTTC. This codes for CASSPHDGTGTYEQYF.

This clone appeared a single time. The chain employs TRBV7-9 and TRBJ2-2; tentative D call: TRBD2 (5 bases). The V end lost 5 bases, the J end lost 1 base, and 11 bases lay between the germline ends. Germline V lookup: CDR1 SEHNR, CDR2 FQNEAQ (reference sequence). The CDR3 length is 15 residues. The CDR3 spells CASSPERENTGELFF. The CDR3 nucleotides are TGTGCCAGCAGCCCGGAGAGGGAGAACACCGGGGAGCTGTTTTTT.

J is TRBJ2-3 and V is TRBV7-9, with TRBD1 as a possible D gene (7 bases). Germline V gene sequence: CDR1 SEHNR, CDR2 FQNEAQ (reference sequence). V dropped 2 bases and J dropped 3 bases, with 12 bases sitting between them. The CDR3 extends over 15 amino acids. The CDR3 nucleotides read TGTGCCAGCAGCTTATCGGCAGGGGGGACAGATACGCAGTATTTT. It translates to CASSLSAGGTDTQYF.

V and J are TRBV7-6 and TRBJ2-3, with 13 bases fitting TRBD2. Germline CDR1 SGHVS, CDR2 FNYEAQ. The CDR3 runs 12 residues. V lost 8 bases and J lost 9; bases outside the gene matches: 2. CDR3 in amino acids: CASGLAGETQYF. Written as DNA, the CDR3 is TGTGCCAGCGGACTAGCGGGAGAAACGCAGTATTTT.

The J gene is TRBJ2-2, the V gene TRBV19; 11 bases line up with TRBD2. The V gene's germline CDR1 is LNHDA and CDR2 SQIVND (reference sequence). The ends lost 10 bases at V and 5 bases at J; junction bases unmatched: 3. There are 13 residues in the CDR3. The CDR3 region is CATRTSGTGELFF. In DNA, the CDR3 is TGTGCCACCCGGACTAGCGGGACCGGGGAGCTGTTTTTT. The whole variable domain, remainder taken from reference TRBV19 and TRBJ2-2, is DGGITQSPKYLFRKEGQNVTLSCEQNLNHDAMYWYRQDPGQGLRLIYYSQIVNDFQKGDIAEGYSVSREKKESFPLTVTSAQKNPTAFYLCATRTSGTGELFFGEGSRLTVL.

The chain has TRBV7-9 and TRBJ2-4; D is unresolved. The CDR3 consists of 11 residues. Trimming left V 4 bases short and J 7 bases short, with 5 bases between. Germline CDR1 and CDR2: SEHNR and FQNEAQ (reference sequence). The chain's CDR3 is CASSSENIQYF. CDR3 DNA: TGTGCCAGCAGCTCCGAGAACATTCAGTACTTC.

The chain uses TRBV19 and TRBJ2-6; 9 bases map to TRBD1. Germline V gives CDR1 LNHDA, CDR2 SQIVND (reference sequence). This CDR3 is 16 amino acids long. Unmatched junction bases numbered 7, after V lost 7 bases and J lost 3 bases. The CDR3 region is CASTLNRGLGANVLTF. For the CDR3, the DNA is TGTGCCAGTACCCTAAACAGGGGGCTTGGGGCCAACGTCCTGACTTTC.

This clone was seen just once. This rearrangement joins TRBV27 to TRBJ2-1; possible D gene TRBD2, 6 bases. Trimming took 8 bases from V and 10 from J, leaving 15 bases between them. Germline CDR1 is MNHEY and CDR2 is SMNVEV (reference sequence). The CDR3 is made up of 12 amino acids. CDR3 DNA sequence: TGTGCCAGCGGTGAAAGGGAGGAGGAGCAGTTCTTC. This codes for CASGEREEEQFF.

This rearrangement joins TRBV2 to TRBJ1-3; D is possibly TRBD1 (5 bases). CDR1 is SNHLY and CDR2 is FYNNEI in the germline V gene. The CDR3 is made up of 13 amino acids. Between the trimmed V and J ends, which lost 6 bases and 3 bases, there was a span of 9 bases. CDR3 amino acids: CASRSGGGNTIYF. In nucleotides, the CDR3 is TGTGCCAGCAGAAGCGGGGGTGGAAACACCATATATTTT.

This clone was picked up one time. The CDR3 DNA sequence: TGTGCCAGCAGCCTATATGGCGGGAAGGCGTACTTC. As protein: CASSLYGGKAYF. The rearrangement joins TRBV7-9 to TRBJ2-7, with D possibly TRBD2 on 6 matching bases. CDR3 size: 12 residues. Germline CDR1 reads SEHNR; CDR2 reads FQNEAQ (reference sequence). V was clipped by 5 bases and J by 12 bases, with 17 bases between them.